This TCR beta chain was recovered during a study of radiation and T cells in renal cell carcinoma. Study results and limitations: No pretreatment tumor biopsies were available for baseline clonotypes.

In regard to this clone: No antigen is known for it.

Germline-derived CDR1 and CDR2 are LGHNA and YSLEER. This CDR3 is built from 17 residues. With 4 bases removed from V and 1 base from J, the gap between germline ends came to 17 bases. Time point: blood 2 weeks post-SBRT. Treatment meaning: 15 Gy SBRT to primary tumor, nephrectomy 4 weeks later. Blood was sampled at baseline, 2 weeks and 4 weeks after SBRT. The protocol was immunoSEQ multiplex PCR, while the TCRdb copy is restricted to in-frame clones and leaves out a portion. The data show about 65,000 clones, with roughly 79% seen just once and roughly 7% held by the top ten. The chain combines TRBV4-3 with TRBJ1-5; D gene ambiguous. The sequence was obtained from a man in his fifties or sixties with renal cell carcinoma. The sequencing used blood, collected from a patient whose treatment included radiotherapy and nephrectomy. CDR3 sequence (DNA): TGCGCCAGCAGCCTCTGGGCGGGAACTATAAGCAATCAGCCCCAGCATTTT. Encoded protein: CASSLWAGTISNQPQHF.